This record covers a single TCR beta chain. These data are taken from a study of blood T cell repertoires in COVID-19. As for the study in general: COVID-19 samples, acute and convalescent, were from the United States, Italy and Spain. Sources were T cells, B-cell-depleted T cells, or PBMCs; the material itself was cDNA or gDNA.

V dropped 3 bases and J dropped 1; count of bases not matched to a gene: 4. The CDR3 contains 16 residues. Per germline, CDR1 LNHDA and CDR2 SQIVND (reference sequence). Per the study methods: Quantification of nucleated cells was approximated via reference gene primer amplification. TCRdb's copy holds only in-frame clones and misses some; the assay was immunoSEQ multiplex PCR. The V and J calls and clone size come from that table; D and trimming were worked out from the DNA. Of around 200,000 clones in the sample, around 90% were seen once. Specimen: peripheral blood. The sequence was obtained from a man aged 50-60 years with acute or convalescent COVID-19. The gene calls are TRBV19 and TRBJ2-2; 8 bases agree with TRBD1. This CDR3 reads CASSMQGTGNTGELFF. CDR3 nucleotides: TGTGCCAGTAGTATGCAGGGGACAGGGAACACCGGGGAGCTGTTTTTT.